The next 31 T cell receptor beta chains were all read from a single sample in a study of T cells in Graves' hyperthyroidism and ophthalmopathy. TCR beta CDR3 regions were amplified from RNA transcripts. TCR CDR3 regions were first amplified by RT-PCR with HTBI primers. TCRdb re-derived calls from the multiplex PCR reads in MiXCR, one entry per CDR3 protein. The table has about 290,000 distinct CDR3 sequences, roughly 15% seen once. Input material: blood. The source of these receptors is a man in his thirties or forties with Graves' hyperthyroidism.

Many counts were recorded for this clonotype. The CDR3 sequence is CASSFSGGSDNEQFF. In DNA, the CDR3 is TGTGCCAGCTCCTTCAGCGGGGGGTCCGACAATGAGCAGTTCTTC. The rearrangement joins TRBV18 to TRBJ2-1; 9 nucleotides agree with TRBD2. With 6 bases clipped from V and 5 bases from J, the junction kept 8 bases outside the gene matches. The CDR3 consists of 15 residues. Germline-derived CDR1 and CDR2 are KGHSH and LQKENI.

This clonotype occurred a few times. This sequence joins TRBV4-2 and TRBJ2-5, with D perhaps being TRBD1 or TRBD2 (5 bases each). CDR3 size: 15 residues. V lost 5 bases to trimming and J lost 5 bases, with 18 bases between them. Germline V CDR1 and CDR2: LGHNA, YNFKEQ. The chain's CDR3 is CASSSRLGADETQYF. CDR3 bases: TGTGCCAGCAGCAGTCGCCTCGGGGCGGATGAGACCCAGTACTTC.

The gene calls are TRBV9 and TRBJ2-7, with TRBD1 as a possible D gene (6 bases). Looked up from germline, CDR1 is SGDLS and CDR2 is YYNGEE. This CDR3 has 14 residues. Trimming left V 3 bases short and J 0 bases short, with 10 bases between. The CDR3 region has the DNA TGTGCCAGCAGCGGGGGGACACTCTCCTACGAGCAGTACTTC. This sequence encodes CASSGGTLSYEQYF.

This clonotype appeared many times. The rearrangement joins TRBV27 to TRBJ2-3, with D maybe TRBD2 (6 bases). The germline V gene encodes CDR1 MNHEY and CDR2 SMNVEV (reference sequence). The germline V and J ends were trimmed by 6 bases and 0 bases, with 10 bases remaining between them. The CDR3 covers 14 residues. Here the CDR3 DNA reads TGTGCCAGCAGATTAGCGGTTAGCACAGATACGCAGTATTTT. This codes for CASRLAVSTDTQYF.

This clonotype has at least ten counts. The CDR3: CATRQDRGFDYGYTF. CDR3 bases: TGTGCCACCCGCCAAGACAGGGGATTTGACTATGGCTACACCTTC. The V and J genes are TRBV6-1 and TRBJ1-2, with 8 bases identical to TRBD1. Germline assignment: CDR1 MNHNS and CDR2 SASEGT. The CDR3 sequence is 15 residues long. After removal of 10 bases from V and 3 bases from J, the junction contained 13 bases not matched to a gene.

This clonotype was seen a few times. The rearrangement joins TRBV19 to TRBJ2-3; TRBD2 might be the D (6 bases). Germline values: CDR1 LNHDA, CDR2 SQIVND (reference sequence). Deletions cut 3 bases from V and 2 bases from J, with 9 bases between. CDR3 length equals 14 residues. This CDR3 reads CASSMEGITDTQYF. As DNA, the CDR3 is TGTGCCAGTAGTATGGAGGGGATCACAGATACGCAGTATTTT.

This clonotype showed up many times. The rearrangement joins TRBV18 to TRBJ1-1; D call uncertain. Between the trimmed V and J ends, which lost 4 bases and 4 bases, there was a span of 7 bases. Germline V gene sequence: CDR1 KGHSH, CDR2 LQKENI. CDR3 length: 12 residues. The CDR3: CASSQEFTEAFF. CDR3 coding DNA: TGTGCCAGCTCACAGGAGTTCACTGAAGCTTTCTTT. The full variable domain, in which reference TRBV18 and TRBJ1-1 provide the parts outside the CDR3, is NAGVMQNPRHLVRRRGQEARLRCSPMKGHSHVYWYRQLPEEGLKFMVYLQKENIIDESGMPKERFSAEFPKEGPSILRIQQVVRGDSAAYFCASSQEFTEAFFGQGTRLTVV.

CDR3 amino acids: CASSLATGGNQPQHF. For the CDR3, the DNA is TGTGCCAGCAGCTTAGCGACAGGGGGCAATCAGCCCCAGCATTTT. J is TRBJ1-5 and V is TRBV7-9; TRBD1 agrees at 8 bases. V was pared by 0 bases and J by 2 bases, with 0 bases of the junction left unmatched. The CDR3 runs 15 residues. Germline V CDR1 and CDR2: SEHNR, FQNEAQ (reference sequence). The full variable domain, completed using reference TRBV7-9 and TRBJ1-5, is DTGVSQNPRHKITKRGQNVTFRCDPISEHNRLYWYRQTLGQGPEFLTYFQNEAQLEKSRLLSDRFSAERPKGSFSTLEIQRTEQGDSAMYLCASSLATGGNQPQHFGDGTRLSIL.

At least ten counts were recorded for this clonotype. V gene TRBV5-1 combines with J gene TRBJ2-1, with D uncertain. Germline V gene lookup returns CDR1 SGHRS and CDR2 YFSETQ. V was trimmed by 2 bases and J by 9 bases, leaving 12 bases between them. The CDR3 runs 13 residues. Written as DNA, the CDR3 is TGCGCCAGCAGCTTATTGGAACGGAGTGAGCAGTTCTTC. The encoded protein is CASSLLERSEQFF.

The table lists this clonotype with many counts. The chain combines TRBV28 with TRBJ1-5, with D unresolved. This CDR3 comprises 13 residues. V was clipped by 4 bases and J by 9 bases, with 13 bases between them. Per the germline V gene, CDR1 is MDHEN and CDR2 is SYDVKM. CDR3 sequence (DNA): TGTGCCAGCAGTTACAACCCTCAAACGCCCCAGCATTTT. It codes for CASSYNPQTPQHF.

This clonotype was picked up many times. J is TRBJ1-2 and V is TRBV3-1; D remains unclear. Trimming removed 2 bases at V and 8 bases at J, with 9 bases between. CDR1 and CDR2 from the germline V gene are LGHDT and YNNKEL (reference sequence). The CDR3 runs to 12 residues. This chain's CDR3 is CASSQMGRGYTF. In DNA form, the CDR3 reads TGTGCCAGCAGCCAAATGGGCCGGGGCTACACCTTC.

This rearrangement joins TRBV29-1 to TRBJ1-2; D unclear. V was cut by 2 bases and J by 6 bases, with 19 bases left in between. In germline, CDR1 is SQVTM, CDR2 ANQGSEA. CDR3 length: 15 residues. The CDR3 DNA sequence: TGCAGCGTTGAACTCCATTTCAAGTGGGTCGATGGCTACACCTTC. It codes for CSVELHFKWVDGYTF. Variable domain in full (rest from reference TRBV29-1 and TRBJ1-2): SAVISQKPSRDICQRGTSLTIQCQVDSQVTMMFWYRQQPGQSLTLIATANQGSEATYESGFVIDKFPISRPNLTFSTLTVSNMSPEDSSIYLCSVELHFKWVDGYTFGSGTRLTVV.

This sequence joins TRBV5-1 and TRBJ2-7, with D tentatively TRBD1 (6 bases). Germline loops: CDR1 SGHRS, CDR2 YFSETQ. Deletions cut 3 bases from V and 6 bases from J, with 16 bases between. CDR3 size: 14 residues. This chain's CDR3 is CASSWAGDLSEQYF. The CDR3 DNA reads TGCGCCAGCAGCTGGGCAGGGGACCTCTCCGAGCAGTACTTC.

The chain recombines TRBV7-8 with TRBJ1-2, with D possibly TRBD1 on 6 matching bases. Germline V gives CDR1 SGHVS, CDR2 FQNEAQ. V was shortened by 1 base and J by 7 bases, with 19 bases between the two germline ends. The CDR3 extends over 16 amino acids. The CDR3 DNA follows: TGTGCCAGCAGCTTAGAGATCGGGGGCGCGAGAAGTGGCTACACCTTC. This encodes CASSLEIGGARSGYTF.

Regarding this clonotype: Since the CDR3 does not end with the conserved phenylalanine or tryptophan, this likely comes from a read error. The J gene is TRBJ2-2, the V gene TRBV2; D gene unclear. This CDR3 has 16 amino acids. Germline assignment: CDR1 SNHLY and CDR2 FYNNEI. The V end lost 8 bases, the J end lost 0 bases, and 16 bases lay between the germline ends. CDR3: CASSGPRISNTGELFS. CDR3 coding DNA: TGTGCCAGCTCCGGACCGAGGATATCGAACACCGGGGAGCTGTTTTCT.

The chain uses TRBV4-1 and TRBJ2-1, with a possible D match to TRBD2 (6 bases). Germline CDR1 MGHRA, CDR2 YSYEKL. The CDR3 contains 17 residues. Trimming took off 2 bases at V and 3 bases at J, with 17 bases between the two ends. CDR3 bases: TGCGCCAGCAGCCAACAGTTGGCCGGGAGCAACTACAATGAGCAGTTCTTC. Its translation: CASSQQLAGSNYNEQFF.

This clonotype was detected ten times or more. The chain uses TRBV2 and TRBJ2-5; D could derive from TRBD1 or TRBD2 (5 bases each). V lost 4 bases and J 6 bases, leaving 12 bases between the germline ends. The CDR3 extends over 13 amino acids. Germline V gene data show CDR1 as SNHLY and CDR2 as FYNNEI. The CDR3 DNA is TGTGCCAGCAGTGTTGGGGACGGAAAGACCCAGTACTTC. This translates into CASSVGDGKTQYF.

In this sample, this clonotype turned up a few times. V is TRBV10-3 and J is TRBJ2-1; 8 bases are shared with TRBD1. Trimming took 2 bases from V and 2 from J; bases not matched to a gene: 5. CDR1 and CDR2 (germline): ENHRY, SYGVKD. The CDR3 length is 16 residues. CDR3 amino acids: CAISEGKTGAYNEQFF. CDR3 in DNA: TGTGCCATCAGTGAGGGAAAGACAGGGGCCTACAATGAGCAGTTCTTC.

This clonotype was picked up a small number of times. The chain recombines TRBV20-1 with TRBJ2-3; D not certain. The CDR3 is 16 residues long. In germline, CDR1 is DFQATT, CDR2 SNEGSKA (reference sequence). Deletions cut 1 base from V and 7 bases from J, with 21 bases between. The CDR3 sequence: CSARGPGPSPEHTQYF. The DNA for the CDR3 is TGCAGTGCTAGAGGCCCCGGACCCTCCCCTGAACATACGCAGTATTTT.

Only a few counts were recorded for this clonotype. The V and J genes are TRBV6-1 and TRBJ2-1; 11 nucleotides match TRBD2. Germline V gene lookup returns CDR1 MNHNS and CDR2 SASEGT. The junction had 16 bases not matched to a gene; V was cut back by 7 bases and J by 2 bases. There are 19 residues in the CDR3. The CDR3 region has the DNA TGTGCCAGCATTTTCCGTCCTAGCGGGAGGAGAAGGACCTACAATGAGCAGTTCTTC. It codes for CASIFRPSGRRRTYNEQFF.

This clonotype was observed many times. The V gene is TRBV7-8, the J gene TRBJ2-7, with TRBD1 as a possible D gene (6 bases). Germline lookup yields CDR1 SGHVS and CDR2 FQNEAQ. This CDR3 is built from 18 residues. V was cut by 5 bases and J by 3 bases, with 26 bases left in between. This CDR3 reads CASSGGVGRQVTSYEQYF. CDR3 DNA: TGTGCCAGCAGCGGAGGCGTGGGAAGACAGGTAACGAGCTACGAGCAGTACTTC.

This clonotype has just a few counts. The chain is built from TRBV28 and TRBJ2-2; D may be TRBD2 (5 bases). CDR3 length equals 14 residues. Trimming stripped 7 bases from V and 2 bases from J, with 11 bases between. Germline lookup yields CDR1 MDHEN and CDR2 SYDVKM. The CDR3 nucleotides read TGTGCCAGCACAGAGGGCAGCAACACCGGGGAGCTGTTTTTT. Protein sequence: CASTEGSNTGELFF.

This clonotype was picked up many times. V is TRBV12-3 or TRBV12-4 and J is TRBJ2-1; 7 bases fit TRBD2. Germline trimming cut 1 base from V and 2 bases from J; bases unmatched to any gene: 2. CDR3 size: 15 residues. The CDR3 protein is CASSLGREPYNEQFF. The CDR3 coding sequence is TGTGCCAGCAGTTTAGGGCGGGAGCCCTACAATGAGCAGTTCTTC.

The chain recombines TRBV19 with TRBJ2-1; D call uncertain. The V gene's germline CDR1 is LNHDA and CDR2 SQIVND (reference sequence). Trimming cost V 0 bases and J 10 bases, with 10 bases left between them. The CDR3 is made up of 13 amino acids. CDR3: CASSIDHQAEQFF. The CDR3 nucleotides are TGTGCCAGTAGTATAGATCACCAAGCCGAGCAGTTCTTC.

A word on this clonotype: This may arise from a read error, as a much more abundant clone is one base away. The chain employs TRBV11-2 and TRBJ2-2; 9 nucleotides agree with TRBD2. Trimming removed 0 bases from V and 9 bases from J; junction bases left unmatched: 11. The CDR3 is 17 residues long. The germline V gene encodes CDR1 SGHAT and CDR2 FQNNGV. The CDR3 loop is CASSLDGGRAWTRELFF. The CDR3 DNA sequence: TGTGCCAGCAGCTTAGACGGCGGGAGGGCCTGGACCAGGGAGCTGTTTTTT.

DNA of the CDR3: TGCAGTGCTAGAGATTCTCTACTAGCGGCAGAGTACAATGAGCAGTTCTTC. Its translation: CSARDSLLAAEYNEQFF. V usage is TRBV20-1 and J usage is TRBJ2-1; 8 nucleotides agree with TRBD2. V shed 0 bases, J shed 4 bases, and the junction held 11 bases outside the gene matches. Germline values: CDR1 DFQATT, CDR2 SNEGSKA (reference sequence). This CDR3 has 17 amino acids.

The V call is TRBV5-1, the J call TRBJ2-2; TRBD2 matches at 13 bases. Germline CDR1 reads SGHRS; CDR2 reads YFSETQ. The length of the CDR3 is 18 residues. Trimming at V came to 1 base and at J to 7 bases, leaving 10 bases not matched to a gene. The CDR3 DNA follows: TGCGCCAGCAGCTTGAATTACGGGACTAGCGGGAATGACGGGGAGCTGTTTTTT. Translated, it gives CASSLNYGTSGNDGELFF. The complete variable domain, with remaining parts taken from reference TRBV5-1 and TRBJ2-2, reads KAGVTQTPRYLIKTRGQQVTLSCSPISGHRSVSWYQQTPGQGLQFLFEYFSETQRNKGNFPGRFSGRQFSNSRSEMNVSTLELGDSALYLCASSLNYGTSGNDGELFFGEGSRLTVL.

The chain links TRBV5-1 to TRBJ2-1, with 9 bases aligning to TRBD2. V lost 4 bases to trimming and J lost 8 bases; unmatched junction nucleotides: 10. CDR3 length equals 15 residues. The germline gives CDR1 SGHRS, CDR2 YFSETQ. The CDR3 region is CASSRSSGTMHEQFF. Written as DNA, the CDR3 is TGCGCCAGCAGCAGATCTAGCGGGACGATGCATGAGCAGTTCTTC.

This chain joins TRBV20-1 and TRBJ2-4, with D possibly matching TRBD2 (6 bases). Germline V gene data show CDR1 as DFQATT and CDR2 as SNEGSKA (reference sequence). The ends were cut back, 5 bases at V and 0 bases at J, with 11 bases in the middle. This CDR3 has 14 residues. This CDR3 reads CSAQEGSAKNIQYF. The CDR3 DNA follows: TGCAGTGCTCAGGAGGGCTCAGCCAAAAACATTCAGTACTTC.

This clonotype came up many times. The chain joins TRBV3-1 to TRBJ2-5; 7 bases are shared with TRBD2. The CDR3 sequence is 17 residues long. The germline V gene encodes CDR1 LGHDT and CDR2 YNNKEL (reference sequence). V dropped 2 bases and J dropped 0; count of bases not matched to a gene: 9. CDR3 DNA sequence: TGTGCCAGCAGCCAAATAGGGCGGGAGCTTTACCAAGAGACCCAGTACTTC. Residues: CASSQIGRELYQETQYF.

This sequence joins TRBV9 and TRBJ1-1; no reliable D call. The germline CDR1 and CDR2 sequences are SGDLS and YYNGEE. With 2 bases removed from V and 11 bases from J, the gap between germline ends came to 19 bases. The CDR3 covers 14 residues. The CDR3 region is CASSVMDLPGGAFF. CDR3 DNA sequence: TGTGCCAGCAGCGTTATGGATCTGCCCGGTGGCGCTTTCTTT.